The T cell receptor (beta chain) described here comes from a study of blood T cell repertoires in COVID-19. Turning to the study itself: Spain, Italy and the United States supplied samples that represented acute and convalescent COVID-19. The cDNA or gDNA used as material had been derived from T cells, B-cell-depleted T cells, or PBMCs.

Methods used by the authors: Nucleated cell counts were estimated from reference gene primer amplification. TCRdb keeps only in-frame clones here, not all; method: immunoSEQ multiplex PCR. V, J and clone size derive from that table, while D and trimming were established from the DNA sequence. The sample consists of some 94,000 clones, around 86% of them appearing once. The germline V and J ends were trimmed by 9 bases and 1 base, with 13 bases remaining between them. The CDR3 spans 13 residues. CDR1 and CDR2 (germline): MDHEN, SYDVKM. The source of this sequence is a human donor in a cohort sampled during active COVID-19. This sequence joins TRBV28 and TRBJ2-7; D may be TRBD2 (5 bases). Sequenced input: peripheral blood. The CDR3 nucleotides read TGTGCCAGTGTCGGACTGTTATCCTACGAGCAGTACTTC. It yields the protein CASVGLLSYEQYF.